The source of this TCR beta chain is a study of T-cell reconstitution after alpha-beta-depleted transplantation in children. TCRbeta library preparation incorporated unique molecular identifiers. One entry per CDR3 protein results from TCRdb running MiXCR on the PCR reads. The sample yields approximately 270,000 distinct CDR3 sequences, about 10% seen once. This clonotype was found a few times. The CDR3 has 15 amino acids. The ends were cut back, 1 base at V and 7 bases at J, with 14 bases in the middle. Germline lookup yields CDR1 SGHVS and CDR2 FNYEAQ. This chain connects TRBV7-6 to TRBJ2-1, with D possibly being TRBD1 (6 bases). The sequence came from a human donor who donated a stem cell graft to a child with SCID. Sequencing used PBMCs from the stem cell graft donor, obtained from the stem cell graft. The CDR3 nucleotides read TGTGCCAGCAGCTTAGGTCAGGTGGGGGCTAATGAGCAGTTCTTC. It specifies CASSLGQVGANEQFF. The full variable domain, completed using reference TRBV7-6 and TRBJ2-1, is GAGVSQSPRYKVTKRGQDVALRCDPISGHVSLYWYRQALGQGPEFLTYFNYEAQQDKSGLPNDRFSAERPEGSISTLTIQRTEQRDSAMYRCASSLGQVGANEQFFGPGTRLTVL.